The 16 T cell receptor beta chains presented below share a single source sample, sequenced in a study of CD8 T cells in Susac syndrome. Reverse transcription of about 0.45 to 1 ug RNA was carried out with random hexamers. Each CDR3 protein gets one entry after TCRdb re-called the immunoSEQ multiplex PCR reads with MiXCR. The sample lists 150,000 to 160,000 distinct CDR3 sequences, approximately 95% occurring once. Sequenced sample: CD4+ T cells from PBMCs. The receptors originated from a human donor with Susac syndrome.

This chain joins TRBV28 and TRBJ1-2; TRBD1 matches at 7 bases. Per germline, CDR1 MDHEN and CDR2 SYDVKM. This CDR3 comprises 15 residues. Trimming cost V 5 bases and J 9 bases; bases outside gene matches: 15. CDR3 in DNA: TGTGCCAGCAGTCACCTCGACAGGGAGGCTTCTCGCTACACCTTC. This codes for CASSHLDREASRYTF.

This clonotype was picked up one time. The chain employs TRBV4-1 and TRBJ1-5, with no clear D. The V end lost 0 bases, the J end lost 11 bases, and 17 bases lay between the germline ends. CDR3 length: 15 amino acids. Germline V CDR1 and CDR2: MGHRA, YSYEKL. The CDR3 region has the DNA TGCGCCAGCAGCCAAGATCAAGTAACGCTCGCGGCCCAGCATTTT. This gives the protein CASSQDQVTLAAQHF.

V and J are TRBV3-1 and TRBJ2-3; 9 nucleotides line up with TRBD1. V was clipped by 3 bases and J by 6 bases; unmatched bases: 16. Germline values: CDR1 LGHDT, CDR2 YNNKEL (reference sequence). The CDR3 is 18 residues long. This CDR3 reads CASSHGRGDRAHLDTQYF. The CDR3 nucleotides are TGTGCCAGCAGCCATGGTCGTGGGGACAGGGCGCACCTTGATACGCAGTATTTT.

With regard to this clonotype: An end of the junction does not agree with germline; a read error may underlie this. The J gene is TRBJ2-1, the V gene TRBV12-3 or TRBV12-4; TRBD1 might be the D (5 bases). CDR3 length equals 15 residues. The DNA for the CDR3 is TGTGCCAGCAATTTAAGGCAGGGATACTACAATGAGCAGTTCTTC. Amino acid sequence: CASNLRQGYYNEQFF.

The V and J genes are TRBV11-2 and TRBJ2-1; D is uncertain. Trimming removed 6 bases from V and 6 bases from J, with 12 bases in between. This CDR3 spans 13 amino acids. The germline gives CDR1 SGHAT, CDR2 FQNNGV. Here the CDR3 DNA reads TGTGCCAGCAGGCCCAATGGGCGCAATGAGCAGTTCTTC. Translating it yields CASRPNGRNEQFF.

J is TRBJ1-2 and V is TRBV5-1; unclear D gene. CDR1 is SGHRS and CDR2 is YFSETQ in the germline V gene. V lost 0 bases to trimming and J lost 4 bases, with 10 bases between them. CDR3 length: 14 residues. In DNA, the CDR3 is TGCGCCAGCAGCTTGGAGGGCAATGTCTATGGCTACACCTTC. Encoded protein: CASSLEGNVYGYTF.

The chain is built from TRBV20-1 and TRBJ2-5, with D hard to call. Trimming took 3 bases from V and 5 from J, leaving 19 bases between them. The germline CDR1 and CDR2 sequences are DFQATT and SNEGSKA (reference sequence). This CDR3 has 15 amino acids. CDR3 DNA: TGCAGTGCTAGCCCCCCAGAGGTACTCGGGGAGACCCAGTACTTC. It encodes CSASPPEVLGETQYF.

The V gene is TRBV29-1, the J gene TRBJ2-1; 7 bases line up with TRBD1. The CDR3 loop spans 12 amino acids. Germline trimming cut 4 bases from V and 8 bases from J; bases unmatched to any gene: 5. Germline lookup yields CDR1 SQVTM and CDR2 ANQGSEA. For the CDR3, the DNA is TGCAGCGTTGGTCGAGGGACAGATGAGCAGTTCTTC. Its translation: CSVGRGTDEQFF.

The CDR3 region has the DNA TGTGCCAGCAGCTTAGCTAACCGTCGGCAGTACTTC. Translating it yields CASSLANRRQYF. This chain connects TRBV7-2 to TRBJ2-7; the D is unclear. With 0 bases removed from V and 9 bases from J, the gap between germline ends came to 9 bases. From germline, CDR1 is SGHTA and CDR2 FQGNSA. The CDR3 consists of 12 residues.

DNA for the CDR3: TGTGCCAGCAGTGTCCAGACAGGGCCTACCGGGGAGCTGTTTTTT. Residues: CASSVQTGPTGELFF. The chain couples TRBV25-1 to TRBJ2-2; 7 bases align to TRBD1. This CDR3 is 15 amino acids long. The germline V gene has CDR1 MGHDK and CDR2 SYGVNS. The ends lost 4 bases at V and 5 bases at J; junction bases unmatched: 7. The variable domain in full, with the rest retrieved from reference TRBV25-1 and TRBJ2-2, is EADIYQTPRYLVIGTGKKITLECSQTMGHDKMYWYQQDPGMELHLIHYSYGVNSTEKGDLSSESTVSRIRTEHFPLTLESARPSHTSQYLCASSVQTGPTGELFFGEGSRLTVL.

The chain carries TRBV20-1 and TRBJ2-3, with 7 bases identical to TRBD2. The CDR3 runs to 11 residues. V was pared by 6 bases and J by 4 bases, with 1 base of the junction left unmatched. Germline V CDR1 and CDR2: DFQATT, SNEGSKA (reference sequence). The CDR3 here is CSASGADTQYF. DNA for the CDR3: TGCAGTGCCAGCGGGGCAGATACGCAGTATTTT.

This chain links TRBV7-2 with TRBJ2-7, with 9 bases matching TRBD1. The J segment lost 6 bases and the V segment lost 4 bases, leaving 4 bases of the junction unmatched. The CDR3 is 13 residues long. Germline CDR1 and CDR2: SGHTA and FQGNSA. The CDR3 DNA sequence: TGTGCCAGCAGCTCGGGACAGGGAGGCGAGCAGTACTTC. This encodes CASSSGQGGEQYF.

The chain is built from TRBV29-1 and TRBJ1-2; 7 bases align to TRBD1. CDR1 and CDR2 (germline): SQVTM, ANQGSEA. The CDR3 is 13 residues long. The ends lost 5 bases at V and 4 bases at J; junction bases unmatched: 7. CDR3 loop: CSVNQGEGYGYTF. The DNA of the CDR3 is TGCAGCGTTAACCAGGGGGAGGGCTATGGCTACACCTTC.

The chain uses TRBV11-2 and TRBJ2-7, with a possible D match to TRBD1 (5 bases). Trimming cost V 7 bases and J 7 bases, with 17 bases left between them. This CDR3 region has 13 residues. The germline gives CDR1 SGHAT, CDR2 FQNNGV. Here the CDR3 reads CASNGAASREQYF. CDR3 in DNA: TGTGCCAGCAATGGGGCGGCCAGTCGGGAGCAGTACTTC. The variable domain in full, completed from reference TRBV11-2 and TRBJ2-7, reads EAGVAQSPRYKIIEKRQSVAFWCNPISGHATLYWYQQILGQGPKLLIQFQNNGVVDDSQLPKDRFSAERLKGVDSTLKIQPAKLEDSAVYLCASNGAASREQYFGPGTRLTVT.

The chain is built from TRBV3-1 and TRBJ2-5, with TRBD2 matching 9 bases. The germline CDR1 and CDR2 sequences are LGHDT and YNNKEL (reference sequence). V dropped 0 bases and J dropped 3; count of bases not matched to a gene: 11. CDR3 size: 18 residues. In nucleotides, the CDR3 is TGTGCCAGCAGCCAAGAGTCCGGGCTAGCGGGGCTGGAAGAGACCCAGTACTTC. The encoded protein is CASSQESGLAGLEETQYF.

CDR3: CASSQSVGQETQYF. DNA of the CDR3: TGTGCCAGCAGCCAGTCGGTCGGACAAGAGACCCAGTACTTC. The rearrangement links TRBV3-1 to TRBJ2-5; D uncertain. Trimming pared 3 bases from V and 2 bases from J, leaving 10 bases between. The CDR3 totals 14 residues. Germline V CDR1 and CDR2: LGHDT, YNNKEL (reference sequence).